This T cell receptor beta chain appears in the sequencing data of a study of T cell repertoires in cytomegalovirus infection. About this clonotype itself: Its antigen is unknown.

One entry per CDR3 protein, called by TCRdb with MiXCR from the reads. The sample carries hundreds of thousands of distinct CDR3 sequences, approximately 31% recorded once. The study's findings and limits: HLA-C-restricted CMV-specific TCR beta clonotypes prevailed in the ex vivo response.

Trimming removed 5 bases at V and 1 base at J, with 7 bases between. There are 13 residues in the CDR3. CDR1 is KGHDR and CDR2 is SFDVKD in the germline V gene. The sample in question was cultured CD8+ T cells from PBMCs, obtained from culture after CMV antigen stimulation. The origin of this receptor is a human donor in good health (CMV status not recorded). Some clones in this sample may be carry-over from other donors' samples. The rearrangement uses TRBV24-1 and TRBJ2-5; a weak D match, TRBD2 (5 bases). The CDR3 DNA reads TGTGCCACCAGTGGCGGGCCCCAAGAGACCCAGTACTTC. It is translated as CATSGGPQETQYF.